What follows are 4 T cell receptor beta chains derived from one specimen sequenced in a study of blood T cell repertoires in COVID-19. Generated by immunoSEQ multiplex PCR, the TCRdb table keeps only in-frame clones and is missing some. The table records 270,000 or so clones, about 89% of them present only once. Sequenced input: peripheral blood. These TCRs come from a woman in her thirties or forties who had recovered from COVID-19.

This chain uses TRBV11-3 with TRBJ2-7, with TRBD1 as a possible D gene (5 bases). In germline, CDR1 is SGHNT, CDR2 YENEEA. V lost 0 bases to trimming and J lost 2 bases, with 17 bases between them. This CDR3 region has 17 residues. Written as DNA, the CDR3 is TGTGCCAGCAGCTTAGATTTGAAGGGGTTCTACACCTACGAGCAGTACTTC. Amino acid sequence: CASSLDLKGFYTYEQYF.

About this clone itself: Here the CDR3 omits its conserved ending phenylalanine or tryptophan, so a read error is the likely source. No DNA is shown, since the ends of the CDR3 on it are uncertain; the CDR3 is the one TCRdb lists. This chain's CDR3 is CASSPRTSGSLY. The chain couples TRBV7-3 to TRBJ2-7; TRBD2 reflects the table's D call only, with no check against the DNA. Germline CDR1 and CDR2: SGHTA and FQGTGA. Including both end residues, the CDR3 is 12 amino acids long.

The rearrangement joins TRBV7-2 to TRBJ2-3; 7 nucleotides align to TRBD1. V was clipped by 2 bases and J by 3 bases; unmatched bases: 5. The CDR3 covers 15 residues. The V gene's germline CDR1 is SGHTA and CDR2 FQGNSA. The CDR3: CASSLMGTVTDTQYF. The CDR3 DNA is TGTGCCAGCAGCTTAATGGGGACAGTAACAGATACGCAGTATTTT.

This clone has a single count. This chain uses TRBV19 with TRBJ2-5, with 8 bases matching TRBD1. Unmatched junction bases numbered 12, after V lost 1 base and J lost 5 bases. This CDR3 spans 17 amino acids. From germline, CDR1 is LNHDA and CDR2 SQIVND (reference sequence). CDR3 bases: TGTGCCAGTAGTATAGCCCTGAGACAGGGGAGGTGGGAGACCCAGTACTTC. Amino acid sequence: CASSIALRQGRWETQYF.